This T cell receptor beta chain appears in the sequencing data of a study of shared clonotypes between healthy human individuals. Turning to the study itself: A donor's plate count was three for CD4 naive and three for CD4 memory; CD8 naive had two and CD8 memory one. Findings of the study overall: The study found 4.5% to 6% of naive CD4 clonotypes shared across four donors.

Deletions cut 4 bases from V and 3 bases from J, with 4 bases between. Germline CDR1 is KGHSH and CDR2 is LQKENI. CDR3 length equals 12 residues. Per the study methods: Filtering of immunoSEQ junctional sequences could not match full-length read filtering. Data came from immunoSEQ multiplex PCR; TCRdb stores just in-frame clones and leaves some out. V, J and clone size were drawn from that table, and D and trimming were deduced from the DNA. The sample shows roughly 1,500,000 clones, approximately 98.5% of them seen only once. As to this clone: Its antigen remains unknown.

This chain links TRBV18 with TRBJ1-5; D is unclear. The TCR was taken from a man aged 25 to 40 in good health. Sequenced material: naive CD4+ T cells sorted from blood. Subset here: CD45RA+ positively selected. CDR3 amino acids: CASSQNNQPQHF. In nucleotides, the CDR3 is TGTGCCAGCTCACAGAACAATCAGCCCCAGCATTTT.